The sequence of this T cell receptor (beta chain) was determined in a study of cytomegalovirus exposure and HLA in healthy donors. 60 Vbeta and 13 Jbeta primers were used in PCR. This table comes from immunoSEQ multiplex PCR, and its TCRdb copy is limited to in-frame clones, with some not included. The sample includes around 250,000 clones, about 80% of them seen just once. The CDR3 has 16 amino acids. The germline gives CDR1 KGHSY, CDR2 FQNENV. V trimming: 6 bases; J trimming: 4 bases; junction bases outside the gene matches: 11. Input material: PBMCs. The chain recombines TRBV16 with TRBJ2-2, with 7 bases aligning to TRBD1. The TCR originated in a woman in her sixties in good health and CMV-seropositive. CDR3 sequence (DNA): TGTGCCAGCAGTCGACTCGGGACAGCTGGCACCGGGGAGCTGTTTTTT. Amino acid sequence: CASSRLGTAGTGELFF. The variable domain in full, with the rest retrieved from reference TRBV16 and TRBJ2-2, is GEEVAQTPKHLVRGEGQKAKLYCAPIKGHSYVFWYQQVLKNEFKFLISFQNENVFDETGMPKERFSAKCLPNSPCSLEIQATKLEDSAVYFCASSRLGTAGTGELFFGEGSRLTVL.